A single sample gave rise to the 26 T cell receptor beta chains below, sequenced in a study of sequential checkpoint blockade in melanoma. Treatment denoted: randomized to nivolumab then ipilimumab (arm A) or the reverse (arm B). Assay used: immunoSEQ multiplex PCR; TCRdb lists only in-frame clones, some missing. The data contain more than 10,000 clones, about 26% of them singletons. The source was tumor tissue (inferred from file names), collected from a patient given nivolumab and ipilimumab in sequence. The receptors stem from a human donor with melanoma.

The chain uses TRBV15 and TRBJ1-4; possibly TRBD1 for D (6 bases). Trimming pared 5 bases from V and 3 bases from J, leaving 19 bases between. Germline CDR1 and CDR2: LNHNV and YYDKDF (reference sequence). This CDR3 is built from 17 residues. CDR3 amino acids: CATSGGKRGPANEKLFF. In DNA form, the CDR3 reads TGTGCCACCAGCGGCGGAAAGCGGGGGCCAGCTAATGAAAAACTGTTTTTT.

This clone is judged medium-sized. The genes are TRBV6-8 and TRBJ2-5; unclear D gene. CDR1 is MNHGY and CDR2 is SAAAGT in the germline V gene. The CDR3 is made up of 12 amino acids. Trimming removed 6 bases at V and 7 bases at J, with 12 bases between. The CDR3 sequence is CASSLTLGTQYF. The DNA for the CDR3 is TGTGCCAGCAGCCTGACGTTAGGGACCCAGTACTTC.

This sequence joins TRBV11-3 and TRBJ1-2; D possibly corresponds to TRBD1 (6 bases). Germline lookup yields CDR1 SGHNT and CDR2 YENEEA. CDR3 length: 14 residues. Trimming cost V 5 bases and J 2 bases, with 12 bases left between them. CDR3 protein: CASSLKTGNYGYTF. DNA for the CDR3: TGTGCCAGCAGCCTAAAAACAGGGAACTATGGCTACACCTTC.

V usage is TRBV11-3 and J usage is TRBJ2-1; 13 bases map to TRBD2. J lost 0 bases, V lost 6 bases, and 5 bases had no gene match. The CDR3 runs 17 residues. Germline assignment: CDR1 SGHNT and CDR2 YENEEA. This CDR3 is CASSPGLAGSSYNEQFF. The CDR3 DNA reads as TGTGCCAGCAGTCCGGGACTAGCGGGGAGCTCCTACAATGAGCAGTTCTTC.

This clone was observed a few times. J is TRBJ2-2 and V is TRBV6-8; D is perhaps TRBD2 (5 bases). The CDR3 consists of 17 residues. V was shortened by 4 bases and J by 2 bases, with 17 bases between the two germline ends. Germline V gives CDR1 MNHGY, CDR2 SAAAGT. The CDR3 DNA reads TGTGCCAGCAGTTCTATTAGGACGGGGAGCAACACCGGGGAGCTGTTTTTT. Translating gives CASSSIRTGSNTGELFF.

This clone was recorded a few times. V usage is TRBV6-8 and J usage is TRBJ1-1; possible D gene TRBD1, 5 bases. CDR1 MNHGY and CDR2 SAAAGT come from the germline V gene. This CDR3 spans 15 amino acids. V was cut by 2 bases and J by 4 bases, with 14 bases left in between. The chain's CDR3 is CASSYVVQGSTEAFF. The CDR3 nucleotides are TGTGCCAGCAGTTACGTGGTGCAGGGAAGCACTGAAGCTTTCTTT.

The chain joins TRBV19 to TRBJ2-1; 9 bases are shared with TRBD1. This CDR3 has 15 residues. CDR1 LNHDA and CDR2 SQIVND come from the germline V gene (reference sequence). The V and J ends lost 5 bases and 6 bases, in that order; junction bases with no gene match: 8. The CDR3 bases are TGTGCCAGTAGTGCCCCCGGGACAGGGACCAATGAGCAGTTCTTC. Its protein is CASSAPGTGTNEQFF.

The chain has TRBV11-3 and TRBJ1-1, with TRBD1 matching 10 bases. The CDR3 loop spans 15 amino acids. The germline V gene encodes CDR1 SGHNT and CDR2 YENEEA. V shed 3 bases, J shed 1 base, and the junction held 2 bases outside the gene matches. Here the CDR3 reads CASSFRTGGNTEAFF. As DNA, the CDR3 is TGTGCCAGCAGCTTCAGGACAGGGGGGAACACTGAAGCTTTCTTT.

This clone was counted many times. This rearrangement joins TRBV11-3 to TRBJ2-2, with 7 bases fitting TRBD2. Germline values: CDR1 SGHNT, CDR2 YENEEA. This CDR3 is 15 amino acids long. Unmatched junction bases numbered 8, after V lost 8 bases and J lost 2 bases. The CDR3 loop reads CASQRAGENTGELFF. The CDR3 DNA sequence: TGTGCCAGCCAAAGGGCGGGGGAAAACACCGGGGAGCTGTTTTTT. Full variable domain (remainder filled in from reference TRBV11-3 and TRBJ2-2): EAGVVQSPRYKIIEKKQPVAFWCNPISGHNTLYWYLQNLGQGPELLIRYENEEAVDDSQLPKDRFSAERLKGVDSTLKIQPAELGDSAVYLCASQRAGENTGELFFGEGSRLTVL.

The sample holds a few counts of this clone. The rearrangement uses TRBV28 and TRBJ2-7, with D maybe TRBD1 (6 bases). In germline, CDR1 is MDHEN, CDR2 SYDVKM. V was pared by 2 bases and J by 5 bases, with 7 bases between. This CDR3 is built from 12 residues. The CDR3 region has the DNA TGTGCCAGCAGTTTAACAGGGAACGAGCAGTACTTC. Translating it yields CASSLTGNEQYF. Full variable domain (remainder filled in from reference TRBV28 and TRBJ2-7): DVKVTQSSRYLVKRTGEKVFLECVQDMDHENMFWYRQDPGLGLRLIYFSYDVKMKEKGDIPEGYSVSREKKERFSLILESASTNQTSMYLCASSLTGNEQYFGPGTRLTVT.

V gene TRBV6-8 combines with J gene TRBJ1-5, with 7 bases lining up with TRBD1. Germline-derived CDR1 and CDR2 are MNHGY and SAAAGT. This CDR3 is built from 13 residues. The V and J ends lost 10 bases and 4 bases, in that order; junction bases with no gene match: 7. CDR3 nucleotides: TGTGCCATCAGGGCAGGGGGAAATCAGCCCCAGCATTTT. Its protein is CAIRAGGNQPQHF.

Only a few counts were recorded for this clone. The chain joins TRBV6-8 to TRBJ2-5; 10 nucleotides align to TRBD2. Germline-derived CDR1 and CDR2 are MNHGY and SAAAGT. The CDR3 consists of 15 residues. V dropped 5 bases and J dropped 5; count of bases not matched to a gene: 8. DNA of the CDR3: TGTGCCAGCAGTCGGACCGGGACTAGCGCCGAGACCCAGTACTTC. Its translation: CASSRTGTSAETQYF.

The rearrangement joins TRBV18 to TRBJ2-7, with D possibly called TRBD1 or TRBD2 (6 bases each). This CDR3 is 15 amino acids long. V lost 1 base and J lost 8, with 18 bases in between. Per the germline V gene, CDR1 is KGHSH and CDR2 is LQKENI. CDR3 DNA sequence: TGTGCCAGCTCACCACAGAGGGGGGAAACTACGAAGCAGTACTTC. It yields the protein CASSPQRGETTKQYF.

V is TRBV7-6 and J is TRBJ2-3; 15 bases are a match to TRBD2. CDR1 SGHVS and CDR2 FNYEAQ come from the germline V gene. This CDR3 has 18 residues. V trimming: 4 bases; J trimming: 4 bases; junction bases outside the gene matches: 9. The CDR3 protein is CASSWTSGGAGVADTQYF. CDR3 DNA: TGTGCCAGCAGCTGGACTAGCGGGGGGGCCGGCGTCGCAGATACGCAGTATTTT.

The J gene is TRBJ2-6, the V gene TRBV9; D uncertain. Germline CDR1 SGDLS, CDR2 YYNGEE. Trimming took off 0 bases at V and 1 base at J, with 5 bases between the two ends. This CDR3 spans 15 amino acids. CDR3 nucleotide sequence: TGTGCCAGCAGCGTAGGCCTATCTGGGGCCAACGTCCTGACTTTC. Residues: CASSVGLSGANVLTF.

This chain joins TRBV5-1 and TRBJ1-1; D is perhaps TRBD1 (6 bases). Trimming removed 7 bases from V and 4 bases from J, with 17 bases in between. The CDR3 is 14 amino acids. Germline-derived CDR1 and CDR2 are SGHRS and YFSETQ. The CDR3: CASGPGGGVTEAFF. The CDR3 DNA reads TGCGCCAGCGGGCCCGGGGGGGGCGTCACTGAAGCTTTCTTT.

The chain employs TRBV11-3 and TRBJ1-6; perhaps TRBD1 as D (6 bases). Germline CDR1 SGHNT, CDR2 YENEEA. The CDR3 has 17 amino acids. Trimming removed 5 bases at V and 9 bases at J, with 23 bases between. The CDR3: CASSPDLGQIRGSPLHF. In DNA, the CDR3 is TGTGCCAGCAGCCCCGACCTTGGACAGATTAGAGGTTCACCCCTCCACTTT.

The chain joins TRBV14 to TRBJ1-5; TRBD1 is a possible D gene (6 bases). The length of the CDR3 is 13 residues. Trimming took off 1 base at V and 5 bases at J, with 6 bases between the two ends. Germline V gene lookup returns CDR1 SGHDN and CDR2 FVKESK. The CDR3 DNA reads TGTGCCAGCAGCCAAGGGGGGCATCAGCCCCAGCATTTT. Its translation is CASSQGGHQPQHF.

The sample holds a few counts of this clone. The rearrangement uses TRBV12-5 and TRBJ2-1, with a weak D call TRBD1 (6 bases). This CDR3 has 12 amino acids. Germline lookup yields CDR1 LGHNT and CDR2 FRNRAP. The V gene lost 2 bases and the J gene lost 14 bases, with 13 bases spanning the gap. The CDR3 region has the DNA TGTGCTAGTGGTTTGCCGGGGAAGGGGGAGTTCTTC. Its translation: CASGLPGKGEFF.

This chain uses TRBV10-3 with TRBJ1-5; D is undetermined. Germline V gene lookup returns CDR1 ENHRY and CDR2 SYGVKD. This CDR3 contains 13 residues. Trimming shortened V by 1 base and J by 5 bases, and 6 bases separated the two germline ends. CDR3 bases: TGTGCCATCAGTGAGTATATGGATCAGCCCCAGCATTTT. It yields the protein CAISEYMDQPQHF.

There are a few counts of this clone. A read error may account for a junction end that differs from germline. V and J are TRBV6-8 and TRBJ2-2; D is perhaps TRBD1 or TRBD2 (7 bases each). The CDR3 has 16 residues. Looked up from germline, CDR1 is MNHGY and CDR2 is SAAAGT. CDR3 sequence (DNA): TGTGCCATCAGTGGGGAGGGGACAGCGAACACCGGGGAGCTGTTTTTT. Translating gives CAISGEGTANTGELFF.

V gene TRBV30 combines with J gene TRBJ2-1; perhaps TRBD1 as D (6 bases). Germline assignment: CDR1 GTSNPN and CDR2 SVGIG (reference sequence). The V and J ends lost 7 bases and 1 base respectively, with 14 bases between them. The CDR3 runs to 14 residues. DNA for the CDR3: TGTGCCTATAAGCAGGGGTTTTCCTACAATGAGCAGTTCTTC. This sequence encodes CAYKQGFSYNEQFF.

The CDR3 nucleotides read TGTGCCAGCGAAGGCGGGACTACCCAAGAGACCCAGTACTTC. This codes for CASEGGTTQETQYF. The chain uses TRBV9 and TRBJ2-5; 7 bases agree with TRBD2. Germline V CDR1 and CDR2: SGDLS, YYNGEE. The CDR3 contains 14 residues. Losses at the gene ends were 7 bases for V and 1 base for J; bases not matched to a gene: 7. Based on the CDR3 plus reference TRBV9 and TRBJ2-5, the full variable domain is DSGVTQTPKHLITATGQRVTLRCSPRSGDLSVYWYQQSLDQGLQFLIQYYNGEERAKGNILERFSAQQFPDLHSELNLSSLELGDSALYFCASEGGTTQETQYFGPGTRLLVL.

In its sample, this clone was seen a few times. V is TRBV18 and J is TRBJ2-5; D remains unclear. V was cut by 3 bases and J by 3 bases, with 11 bases left in between. The CDR3 contains 14 residues. Germline lookup yields CDR1 KGHSH and CDR2 LQKENI. CDR3: CASSPPSGKETQYF. In DNA form, the CDR3 reads TGTGCCAGCTCACCCCCTTCGGGTAAAGAGACCCAGTACTTC.

This clone was observed at least ten times. As DNA, the CDR3 is TGTGCCAGCAGTTACCTACCTCGGACAGGACATTATGGCTACACCTTC. It yields the protein CASSYLPRTGHYGYTF. The chain employs TRBV6-8 and TRBJ1-2, with TRBD1 matching over 7 bases. The V and J ends lost 2 bases and 5 bases, in that order; junction bases with no gene match: 11. The CDR3 spans 16 residues. CDR1 MNHGY and CDR2 SAAAGT come from the germline V gene.

This clone was seen a few times. V and J are TRBV6-8 and TRBJ2-1, with 7 bases lining up with TRBD1. This CDR3 contains 14 residues. In germline, CDR1 is MNHGY, CDR2 SAAAGT. V lost 5 bases, J lost 4 bases, and 5 bases stayed unmatched. CDR3 sequence: CASSPGTVYNEQFF. The CDR3 DNA reads as TGTGCCAGCAGTCCTGGGACAGTTTACAATGAGCAGTTCTTC.